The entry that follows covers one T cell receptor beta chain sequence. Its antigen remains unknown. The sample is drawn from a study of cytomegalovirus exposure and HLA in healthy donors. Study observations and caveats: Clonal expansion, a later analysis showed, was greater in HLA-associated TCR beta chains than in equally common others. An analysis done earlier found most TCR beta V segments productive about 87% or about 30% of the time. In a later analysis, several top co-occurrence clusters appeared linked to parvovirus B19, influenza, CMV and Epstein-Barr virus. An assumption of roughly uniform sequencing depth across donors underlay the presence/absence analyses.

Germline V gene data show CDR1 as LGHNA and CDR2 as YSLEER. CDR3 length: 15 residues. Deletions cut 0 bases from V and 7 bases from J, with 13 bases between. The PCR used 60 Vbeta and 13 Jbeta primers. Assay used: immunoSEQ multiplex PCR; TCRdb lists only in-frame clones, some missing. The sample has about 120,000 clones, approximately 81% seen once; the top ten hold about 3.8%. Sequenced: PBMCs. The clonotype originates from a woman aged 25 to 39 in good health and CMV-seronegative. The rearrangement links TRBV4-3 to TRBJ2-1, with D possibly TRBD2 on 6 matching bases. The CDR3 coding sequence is TGCGCCAGCAGCCAAGATGGAGCAGGGAGGAATGAGCAGTTCTTC. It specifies CASSQDGAGRNEQFF.